The rows below give T cell receptor beta chains drawn from one sample of a study of blood T cell repertoires in COVID-19. The table came from immunoSEQ multiplex PCR; TCRdb's copy has only in-frame clones and leaves some out. The sample consists of 150,000 to 200,000 clones, more than 85% of them appearing once. The sample taken for sequencing was peripheral blood. The receptors shown here come from a woman aged 25 to 45 with active or convalescent COVID-19. Both conserved end residues are part of each CDR3. Fields, in order: clone size, D gene, V gene, J gene, CDR3 DNA, CDR3 protein. The D gene is left open where the match is weak. Clone size is not always given. Where it is, it says once, few, many or a class for expanded clones.

clone size: -
D gene: -
V gene: TRBV5-6
J gene: TRBJ2-1
CDR3 DNA: TGTGCCAGCAGCTTATTCGGGATCACCTACAATGAGCAGTTCTTC
CDR3 protein: CASSLFGITYNEQFF

clone size: once
D gene: -
V gene: TRBV6-2/TRBV6-3
J gene: TRBJ2-3
CDR3 DNA: TGTGCCAGCAGTTACTCGTCTAGTTCTCCCTATACGCAGTATTTT
CDR3 protein: CASSYSSSSPYTQYF

clone size: -
D gene: -
V gene: TRBV7-2
J gene: TRBJ2-3
CDR3 DNA: TGTGCCAGCAGCTCCATTCGGGCAGATACGCAGTATTTT
CDR3 protein: CASSSIRADTQYF

clone size: -
D gene: -
V gene: TRBV6-5
J gene: TRBJ2-6
CDR3 DNA: TGTGCCAGCAAGCCCATCTTCTCTGGGGCCAACGTCCTGACTTTC
CDR3 protein: CASKPIFSGANVLTF

clone size: -
D gene: TRBD2
V gene: TRBV19
J gene: TRBJ2-3
CDR3 DNA: TGTGCCAGTACTCTAGCGGGGGTTACTAGCACAGATACGCAGTATTTT
CDR3 protein: CASTLAGVTSTDTQYF

clone size: -
D gene: -
V gene: TRBV19
J gene: TRBJ1-1
CDR3 DNA: TGTGCCAGTAGTATGGGGGCGTGGAACACTGAAGCTTTCTTT
CDR3 protein: CASSMGAWNTEAFF

clone size: -
D gene: TRBD2
V gene: TRBV5-6
J gene: TRBJ2-3
CDR3 DNA: TGTGCCAGCAGCGGGGGACTAGCGGGGGGCACAGATACGCAGTATTTT
CDR3 protein: CASSGGLAGGTDTQYF

clone size: once
D gene: TRBD1
V gene: TRBV3-1/TRBV3-2
J gene: TRBJ1-2
CDR3 DNA: TGTGCCAGCAGCCAAAAGACAGGGTATGGCTACACCTTC
CDR3 protein: CASSQKTGYGYTF

clone size: -
D gene: TRBD1
V gene: TRBV19
J gene: TRBJ2-7
CDR3 DNA: TGTGCCAGTAGTATCTCGACAGGGCTCGGCTACGAGCAGTACTTC
CDR3 protein: CASSISTGLGYEQYF

clone size: -
D gene: TRBD2
V gene: TRBV5-6
J gene: TRBJ2-6
CDR3 DNA: TGTGCCAGCAGCCCGGGACTAGCGATCCACTCTGGGGCCAACGTCCTGACTTTC
CDR3 protein: CASSPGLAIHSGANVLTF

clone size: -
D gene: TRBD2
V gene: TRBV6-5
J gene: TRBJ2-1
CDR3 DNA: TGTGCCAGCAGTATGCTAGCGGGAGGGGCGAATGAGCAGTTCTTC
CDR3 protein: CASSMLAGGANEQFF

clone size: -
D gene: -
V gene: TRBV6-5
J gene: TRBJ1-2
CDR3 DNA: TGTGCCAGCAGTTACCCAGGACAGCCCTATGGCTACACCTTC
CDR3 protein: CASSYPGQPYGYTF

clone size: -
D gene: -
V gene: TRBV5-4
J gene: TRBJ2-5
CDR3 DNA: TGTGCCAGCAGCTTTCTCGGGGAGACCCAGTACTTC
CDR3 protein: CASSFLGETQYF

clone size: -
D gene: -
V gene: TRBV2
J gene: TRBJ2-3
CDR3 DNA: TGTGCCAGCAGTCAAAGGGCTAGCGGCACAGATACGCAGTATTTT
CDR3 protein: CASSQRASGTDTQYF

clone size: -
D gene: -
V gene: TRBV6-6
J gene: TRBJ1-1
CDR3 DNA: TGTGCCAGCAGTTACCTTAACAGGAATACAATGGGAGCTTTCTTT
CDR3 protein: CASSYLNRNTMGAFF

clone size: -
D gene: TRBD1
V gene: TRBV6-1
J gene: TRBJ2-3
CDR3 DNA: TGTGCCAGCAGTGAAGACAGGGGCTGGGGCACAGATACGCAGTATTTT
CDR3 protein: CASSEDRGWGTDTQYF

clone size: -
D gene: TRBD1
V gene: TRBV7-9
J gene: TRBJ1-1
CDR3 DNA: TGTGCCAGCAGTTCACAGGGGCCGCCAGCCTGGACTGAAGCTTTCTTT
CDR3 protein: CASSSQGPPAWTEAFF

clone size: -
D gene: TRBD1
V gene: TRBV19
J gene: TRBJ1-2
CDR3 DNA: TGTGCCAGTATTCGACAGGGGGTAGACTATGGCTACACCTTC
CDR3 protein: CASIRQGVDYGYTF

clone size: -
D gene: TRBD1
V gene: TRBV6-5
J gene: TRBJ1-5
CDR3 DNA: TGTGCCAGCAGTTACTCGACAGGGCGGGATCAGCCCCAGCATTTT
CDR3 protein: CASSYSTGRDQPQHF

clone size: -
D gene: TRBD1
V gene: TRBV6-4
J gene: TRBJ1-1
CDR3 DNA: TGTGCCAGCAGCCCCTTTACAGGGGACACTGAAGCTTTCTTT
CDR3 protein: CASSPFTGDTEAFF

clone size: -
D gene: -
V gene: TRBV11-1
J gene: TRBJ1-4
CDR3 DNA: TGTGCCAGCAGCTCCGGGACGCGGGGGGTTGAAAAACTGTTTTTT
CDR3 protein: CASSSGTRGVEKLFF

clone size: -
D gene: -
V gene: TRBV7-9
J gene: TRBJ2-3
CDR3 DNA: TGTGCCAGCAGCTCCAGAATCACAGATACGCAGTATTTT
CDR3 protein: CASSSRITDTQYF

clone size: -
D gene: -
V gene: TRBV10-3
J gene: TRBJ1-5
CDR3 DNA: TGTGCCATCGAAGGAGAGCGAGTGGTCTCCCGTTCCCAGCATTTT
CDR3 protein: CAIEGERVVSRSQHF

clone size: -
D gene: TRBD1
V gene: TRBV19
J gene: TRBJ2-7
CDR3 DNA: TGTGCCAGTAGTAAGGACAGGGGTTACGAGCAGTACTTC
CDR3 protein: CASSKDRGYEQYF

clone size: -
D gene: -
V gene: TRBV7-9
J gene: TRBJ1-1
CDR3 DNA: TGTGCCAGCAGCTACCAAGCGGGGAACACTGAAGCTTTCTTT
CDR3 protein: CASSYQAGNTEAFF

clone size: once
D gene: -
V gene: TRBV28
J gene: TRBJ1-2
CDR3 DNA: TGTGCCAGCAGTCCCTCCGGAGGGCGGAACTATGGCTACACCTTC
CDR3 protein: CASSPSGGRNYGYTF